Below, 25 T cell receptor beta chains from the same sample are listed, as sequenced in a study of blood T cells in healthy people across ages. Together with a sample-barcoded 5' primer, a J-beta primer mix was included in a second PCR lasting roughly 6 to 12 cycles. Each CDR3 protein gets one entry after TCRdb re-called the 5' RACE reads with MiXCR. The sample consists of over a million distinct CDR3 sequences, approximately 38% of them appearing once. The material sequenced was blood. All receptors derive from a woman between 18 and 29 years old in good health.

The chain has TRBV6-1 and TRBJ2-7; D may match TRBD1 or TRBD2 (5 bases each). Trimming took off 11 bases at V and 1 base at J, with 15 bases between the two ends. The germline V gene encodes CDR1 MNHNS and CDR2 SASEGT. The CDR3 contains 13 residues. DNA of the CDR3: TGTGCCGGAAGAAAGGGACCATCCTACGAGCAGTACTTC. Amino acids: CAGRKGPSYEQYF.

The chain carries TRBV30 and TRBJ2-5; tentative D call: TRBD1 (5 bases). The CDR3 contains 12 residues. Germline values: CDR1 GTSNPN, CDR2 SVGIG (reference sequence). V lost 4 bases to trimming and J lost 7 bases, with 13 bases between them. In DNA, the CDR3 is TGTGCCTGGATCGGGCTTCAGGGGACCCAGTACTTC. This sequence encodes CAWIGLQGTQYF.

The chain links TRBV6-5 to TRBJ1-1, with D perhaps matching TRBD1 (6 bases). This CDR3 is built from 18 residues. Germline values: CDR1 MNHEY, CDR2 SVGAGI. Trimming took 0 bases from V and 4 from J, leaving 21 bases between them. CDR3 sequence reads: CASSYSPGVELLITEAFF. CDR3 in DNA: TGTGCCAGCAGTTACTCCCCAGGGGTTGAGCTTTTAATCACTGAAGCTTTCTTT.

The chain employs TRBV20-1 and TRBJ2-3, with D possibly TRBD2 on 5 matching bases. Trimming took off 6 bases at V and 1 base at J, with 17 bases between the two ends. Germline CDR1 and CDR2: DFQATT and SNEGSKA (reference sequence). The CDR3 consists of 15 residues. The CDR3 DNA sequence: TGCAGTGCACCGTGGGGAGAGAGAGGCACAGATACGCAGTATTTT. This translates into CSAPWGERGTDTQYF.

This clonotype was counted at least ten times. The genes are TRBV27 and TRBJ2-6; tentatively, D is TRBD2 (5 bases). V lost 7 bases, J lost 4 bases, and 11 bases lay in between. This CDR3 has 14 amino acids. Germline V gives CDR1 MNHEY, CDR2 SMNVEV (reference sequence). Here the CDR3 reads CASKEGSGANVLTF. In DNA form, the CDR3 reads TGTGCCAGCAAAGAGGGATCAGGGGCCAACGTCCTGACTTTC.

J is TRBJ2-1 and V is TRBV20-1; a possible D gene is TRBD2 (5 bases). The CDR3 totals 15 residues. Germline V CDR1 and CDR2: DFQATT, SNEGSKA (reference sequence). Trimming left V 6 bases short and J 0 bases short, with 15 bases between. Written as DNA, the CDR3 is TGCAGTGCGGTCCGTCCTGGGAGCTCCTACAATGAGCAGTTCTTC. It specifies CSAVRPGSSYNEQFF.

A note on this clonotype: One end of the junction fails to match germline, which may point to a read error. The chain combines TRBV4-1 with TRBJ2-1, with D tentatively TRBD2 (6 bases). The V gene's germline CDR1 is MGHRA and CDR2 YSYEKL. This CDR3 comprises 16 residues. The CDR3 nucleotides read TGCGCCAGCAGCCAAGAAGGAGGGGCCTACTACAATGGGCAGTTCTTC. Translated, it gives CASSQEGGAYYNGQFF.

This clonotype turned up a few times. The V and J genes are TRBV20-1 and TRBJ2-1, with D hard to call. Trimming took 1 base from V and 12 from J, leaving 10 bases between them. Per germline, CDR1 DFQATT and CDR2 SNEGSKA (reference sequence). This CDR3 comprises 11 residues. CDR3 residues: CSARVPPGQFF. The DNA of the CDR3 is TGCAGTGCTAGAGTACCCCCGGGGCAGTTCTTC.

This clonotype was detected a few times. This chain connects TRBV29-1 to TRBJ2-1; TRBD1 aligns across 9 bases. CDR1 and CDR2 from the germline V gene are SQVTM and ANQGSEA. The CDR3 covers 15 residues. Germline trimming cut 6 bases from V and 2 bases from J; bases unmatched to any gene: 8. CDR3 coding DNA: TGCAGCGTCGCCGGGACAGGGAAAACCTACAATGAGCAGTTCTTC. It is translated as CSVAGTGKTYNEQFF.

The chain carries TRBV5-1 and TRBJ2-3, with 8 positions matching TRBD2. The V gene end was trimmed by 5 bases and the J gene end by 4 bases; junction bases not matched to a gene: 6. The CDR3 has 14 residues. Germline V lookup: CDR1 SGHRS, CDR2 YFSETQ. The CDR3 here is CASRLSGGPDTQYF. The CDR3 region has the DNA TGCGCCAGCAGGTTAAGCGGGGGACCAGATACGCAGTATTTT.

CDR3 amino acids: CASSPGQGSDGYTF. The CDR3 nucleotides read TGTGCCAGCAGCCCGGGACAGGGAAGCGATGGCTACACCTTC. The V call is TRBV7-2, the J call TRBJ1-2; 9 bases fit TRBD1. CDR3 size: 14 residues. Germline loops: CDR1 SGHTA, CDR2 FQGNSA. The trim removed 5 bases at V and 6 bases at J, leaving 7 bases unmatched.

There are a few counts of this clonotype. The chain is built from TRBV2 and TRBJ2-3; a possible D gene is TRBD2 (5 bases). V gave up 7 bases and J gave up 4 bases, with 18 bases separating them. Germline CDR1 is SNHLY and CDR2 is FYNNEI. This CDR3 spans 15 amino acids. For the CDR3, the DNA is TGTGCCAGCATTCTAGAGACTAAGCCTCCAGATACGCAGTATTTT. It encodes CASILETKPPDTQYF.

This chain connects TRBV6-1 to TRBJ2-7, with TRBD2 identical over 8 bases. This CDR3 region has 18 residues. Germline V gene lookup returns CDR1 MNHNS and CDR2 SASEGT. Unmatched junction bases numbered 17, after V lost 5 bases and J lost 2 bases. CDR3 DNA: TGTGCCAGCAGTAGGGGACTAGAGGGGGAACTGACAGCCTACGAGCAGTACTTC. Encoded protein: CASSRGLEGELTAYEQYF.

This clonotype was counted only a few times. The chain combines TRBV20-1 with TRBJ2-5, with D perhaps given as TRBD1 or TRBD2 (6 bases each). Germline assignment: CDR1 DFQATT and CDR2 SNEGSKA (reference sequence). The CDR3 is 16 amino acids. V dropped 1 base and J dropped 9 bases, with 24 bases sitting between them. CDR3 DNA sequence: TGCAGTGCTAGAGCAGATGTGTCGGGGGCCCCGTGGGCCCAGTACTTC. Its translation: CSARADVSGAPWAQYF.

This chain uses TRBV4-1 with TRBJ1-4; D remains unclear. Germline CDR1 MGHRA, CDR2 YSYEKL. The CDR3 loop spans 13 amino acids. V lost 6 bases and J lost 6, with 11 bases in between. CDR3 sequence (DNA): TGCGCCAGCAGTGTGGGGTTTGATGAAAAACTGTTTTTT. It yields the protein CASSVGFDEKLFF.

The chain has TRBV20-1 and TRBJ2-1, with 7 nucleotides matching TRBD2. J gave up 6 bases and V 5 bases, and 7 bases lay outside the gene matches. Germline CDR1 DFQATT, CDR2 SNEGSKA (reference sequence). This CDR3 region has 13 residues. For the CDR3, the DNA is TGCAGTGCTTCCCGGACTAGTAGCAATGAGCAGTTCTTC. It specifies CSASRTSSNEQFF.

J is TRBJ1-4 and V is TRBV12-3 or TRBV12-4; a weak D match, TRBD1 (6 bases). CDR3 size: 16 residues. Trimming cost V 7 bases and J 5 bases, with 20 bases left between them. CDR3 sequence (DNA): TGTGCCAGCACCCTAGGGGGGGCTGGATGGAATGAAAAACTGTTTTTT. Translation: CASTLGGAGWNEKLFF.

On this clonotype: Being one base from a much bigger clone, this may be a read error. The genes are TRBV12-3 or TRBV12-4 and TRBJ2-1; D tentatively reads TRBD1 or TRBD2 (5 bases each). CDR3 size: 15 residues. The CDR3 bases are TGTGCCTGCAGTTTATTAGGGGAGTTTAACCATGAGCAGTTCTTC. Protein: CACSLLGEFNHEQFF.

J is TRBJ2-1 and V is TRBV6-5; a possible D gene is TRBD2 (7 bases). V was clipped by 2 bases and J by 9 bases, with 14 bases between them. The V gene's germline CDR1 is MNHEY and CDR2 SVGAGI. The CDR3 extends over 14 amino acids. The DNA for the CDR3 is TGTGCCAGCAGTTACGGGGGGGCAGGTTCTGAGCAGTTCTTC. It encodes CASSYGGAGSEQFF.

Here the CDR3 DNA reads TGTGCCAGCAGGTTAAGGTCCCAGGGTGAGGGCTACACCTTC. Amino acids: CASRLRSQGEGYTF. The chain combines TRBV27 with TRBJ1-2; perhaps TRBD1 as D (5 bases). Between the trimmed V and J ends, which lost 6 bases and 8 bases, there was a span of 19 bases. The CDR3 runs to 14 residues. CDR1 is MNHEY and CDR2 is SMNVEV in the germline V gene (reference sequence).

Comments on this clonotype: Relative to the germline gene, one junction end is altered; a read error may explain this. The CDR3 loop reads CSAHSGVSCEQYF. The CDR3 nucleotides read TGCAGCGCCCATAGCGGGGTCTCCTGCGAGCAGTACTTC. The V and J genes are TRBV29-1 and TRBJ2-4; TRBD2 agrees at 8 bases. The J call may be mistaken, given a closer DNA end match to TRBJ2-7. This CDR3 comprises 13 residues. Germline V lookup: CDR1 SQVTM, CDR2 ANQGSEA.

The CDR3 DNA sequence: TGTGCCAGCAGCTTGTCCAGCGCTATGGTTAATGAGCAGTTCTTC. It translates to CASSLSSAMVNEQFF. J is TRBJ2-1 and V is TRBV7-3; D call uncertain. The germline V gene encodes CDR1 SGHTA and CDR2 FQGTGA. V dropped 3 bases and J dropped 7 bases, with 16 bases sitting between them. The CDR3 consists of 15 residues.

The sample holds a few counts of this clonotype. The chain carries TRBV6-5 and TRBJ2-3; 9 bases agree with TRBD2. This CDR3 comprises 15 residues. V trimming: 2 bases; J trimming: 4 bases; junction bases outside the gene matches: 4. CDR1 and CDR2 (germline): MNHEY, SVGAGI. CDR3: CASSYGAGGPDTQYF. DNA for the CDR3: TGTGCCAGCAGTTACGGGGCGGGAGGGCCAGATACGCAGTATTTT.

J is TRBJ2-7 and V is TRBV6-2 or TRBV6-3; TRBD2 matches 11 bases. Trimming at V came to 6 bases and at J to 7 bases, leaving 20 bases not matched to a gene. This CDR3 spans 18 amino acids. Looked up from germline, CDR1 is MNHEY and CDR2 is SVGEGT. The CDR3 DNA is TGTGCCAGCAGCAGACCCTCAGAAATAGCGGGAGGGCGAAATGAGCAGTACTTC. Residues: CASSRPSEIAGGRNEQYF.

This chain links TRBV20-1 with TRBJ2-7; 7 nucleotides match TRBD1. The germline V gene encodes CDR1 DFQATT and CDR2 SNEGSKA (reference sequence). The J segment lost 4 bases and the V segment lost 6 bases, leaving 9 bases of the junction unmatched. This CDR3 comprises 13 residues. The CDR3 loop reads CSASTGQQYEQYF. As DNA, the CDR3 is TGCAGTGCATCAACGGGACAGCAATACGAGCAGTACTTC.